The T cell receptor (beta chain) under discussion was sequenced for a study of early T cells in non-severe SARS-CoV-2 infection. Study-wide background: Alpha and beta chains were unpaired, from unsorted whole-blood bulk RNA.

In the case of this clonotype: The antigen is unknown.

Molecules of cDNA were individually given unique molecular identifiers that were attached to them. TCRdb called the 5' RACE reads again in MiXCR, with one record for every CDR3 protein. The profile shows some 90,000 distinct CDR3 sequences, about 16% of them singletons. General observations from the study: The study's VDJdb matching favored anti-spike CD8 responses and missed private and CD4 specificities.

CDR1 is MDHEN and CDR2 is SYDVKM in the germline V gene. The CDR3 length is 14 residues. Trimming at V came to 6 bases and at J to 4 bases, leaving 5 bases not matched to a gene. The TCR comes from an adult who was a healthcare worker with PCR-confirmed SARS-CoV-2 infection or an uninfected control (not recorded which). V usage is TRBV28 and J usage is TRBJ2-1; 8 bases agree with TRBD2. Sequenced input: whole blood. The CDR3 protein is CASSWTSTYNEQFF. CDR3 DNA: TGTGCCAGCAGCTGGACTAGCACTTACAATGAGCAGTTCTTC.